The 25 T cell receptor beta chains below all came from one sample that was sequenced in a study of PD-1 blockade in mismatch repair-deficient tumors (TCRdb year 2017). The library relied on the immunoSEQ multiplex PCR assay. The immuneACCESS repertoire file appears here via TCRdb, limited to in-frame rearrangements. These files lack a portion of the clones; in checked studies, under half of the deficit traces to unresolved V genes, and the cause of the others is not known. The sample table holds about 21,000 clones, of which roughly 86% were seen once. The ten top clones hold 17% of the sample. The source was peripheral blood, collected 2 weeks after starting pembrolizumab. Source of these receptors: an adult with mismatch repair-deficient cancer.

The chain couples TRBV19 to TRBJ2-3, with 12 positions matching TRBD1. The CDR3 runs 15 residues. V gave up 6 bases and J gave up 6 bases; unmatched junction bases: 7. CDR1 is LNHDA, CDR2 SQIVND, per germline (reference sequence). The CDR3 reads CASRSGQGAGDTQYF. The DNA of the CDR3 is TGTGCCAGTAGATCGGGACAGGGGGCCGGGGATACGCAGTATTTT.

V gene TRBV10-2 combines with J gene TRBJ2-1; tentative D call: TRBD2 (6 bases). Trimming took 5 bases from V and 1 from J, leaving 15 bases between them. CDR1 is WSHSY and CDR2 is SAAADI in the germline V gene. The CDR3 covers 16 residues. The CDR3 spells CASSLISGKSYNEQFF. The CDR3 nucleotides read TGCGCCAGCAGTCTCATTAGCGGTAAATCCTACAATGAGCAGTTCTTC.

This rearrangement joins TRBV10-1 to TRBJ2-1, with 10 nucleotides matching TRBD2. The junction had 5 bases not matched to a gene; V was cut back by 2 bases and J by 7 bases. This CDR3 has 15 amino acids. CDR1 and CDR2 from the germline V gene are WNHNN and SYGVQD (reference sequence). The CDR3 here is CASSEEVAGGNEQFF. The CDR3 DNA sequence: TGCGCCAGCAGTGAGGAGGTAGCGGGAGGAAATGAGCAGTTCTTC.

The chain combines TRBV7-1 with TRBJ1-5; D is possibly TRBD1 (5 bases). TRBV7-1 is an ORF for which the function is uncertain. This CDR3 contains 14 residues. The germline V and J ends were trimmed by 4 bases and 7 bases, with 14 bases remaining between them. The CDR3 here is CASSLQGGLQPQHF. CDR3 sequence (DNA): TGTGCCAGCAGCTTGCAGGGAGGGTTGCAGCCCCAGCATTTT.

The CDR3 bases are TGTGCCAGCTCACCACCGGCGTTAATGGCTACCGGGGAGCTGTTTTTT. This translates into CASSPPALMATGELFF. This sequence joins TRBV18 and TRBJ2-2, with D unclear. CDR1 is KGHSH, CDR2 LQKENI, per germline. Between the trimmed V and J ends, which lost 0 bases and 5 bases, there was a span of 13 bases. This CDR3 contains 16 residues.

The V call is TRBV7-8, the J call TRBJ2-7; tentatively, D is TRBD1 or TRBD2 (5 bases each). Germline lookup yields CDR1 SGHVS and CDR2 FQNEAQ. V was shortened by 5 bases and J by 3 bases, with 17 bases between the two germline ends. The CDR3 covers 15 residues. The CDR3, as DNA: TGTGCCAGCAGCATAAGAGAGGGACCGAGCTACGAGCAGTACTTC. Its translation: CASSIREGPSYEQYF.

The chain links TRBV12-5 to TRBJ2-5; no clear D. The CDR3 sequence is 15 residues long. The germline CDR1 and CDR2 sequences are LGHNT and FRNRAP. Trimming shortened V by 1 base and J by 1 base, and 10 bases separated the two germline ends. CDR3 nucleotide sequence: TGTGCTAGTGGTTTGGCAGGTAGGGTCCAAGAGACCCAGTACTTC. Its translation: CASGLAGRVQETQYF. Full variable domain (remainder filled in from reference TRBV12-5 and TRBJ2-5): DARVTQTPRHKVTEMGQEVTMRCQPILGHNTVFWYRQTMMQGLELLAYFRNRAPLDDSGMPKDRFSAEMPDATLATLKIQPSEPRDSAVYFCASGLAGRVQETQYFGPGTRLLVL.

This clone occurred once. DNA of the CDR3: TGTGCCAGCAGTTACGAGCGGGTAGGGACTGAAGCTTTCTTT. Amino acid sequence: CASSYERVGTEAFF. The rearrangement joins TRBV6-6 to TRBJ1-1; D gene uncertain. The germline V gene encodes CDR1 MNHNY and CDR2 SVGAGI (reference sequence). The CDR3 consists of 14 residues. V was pared by 2 bases and J by 5 bases, with 12 bases between.

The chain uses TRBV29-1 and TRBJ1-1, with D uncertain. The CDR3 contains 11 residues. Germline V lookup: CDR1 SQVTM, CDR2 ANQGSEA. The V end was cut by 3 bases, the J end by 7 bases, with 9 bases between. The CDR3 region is CSVDRANEAFF. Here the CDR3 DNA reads TGCAGCGTTGATAGGGCAAATGAAGCTTTCTTT.

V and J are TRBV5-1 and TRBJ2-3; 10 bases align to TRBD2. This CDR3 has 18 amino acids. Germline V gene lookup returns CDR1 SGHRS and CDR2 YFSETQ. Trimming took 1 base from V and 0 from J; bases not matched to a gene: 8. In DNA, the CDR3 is TGCGCCAGCAGCTTGACATTAGCGGGAGGCACCAGCACAGATACGCAGTATTTT. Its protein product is CASSLTLAGGTSTDTQYF. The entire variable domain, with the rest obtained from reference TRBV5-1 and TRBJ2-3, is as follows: KAGVTQTPRYLIKTRGQQVTLSCSPISGHRSVSWYQQTPGQGLQFLFEYFSETQRNKGNFPGRFSGRQFSNSRSEMNVSTLELGDSALYLCASSLTLAGGTSTDTQYFGPGTRLTVL.

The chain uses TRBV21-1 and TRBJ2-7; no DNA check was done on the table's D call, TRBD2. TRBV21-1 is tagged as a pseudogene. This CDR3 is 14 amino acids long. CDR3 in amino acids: CASSRSGRAYEQYF. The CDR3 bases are TGTGCCAGCAGCAGGAGCGGGAGGGCCTACGAGCAGTACTTC.

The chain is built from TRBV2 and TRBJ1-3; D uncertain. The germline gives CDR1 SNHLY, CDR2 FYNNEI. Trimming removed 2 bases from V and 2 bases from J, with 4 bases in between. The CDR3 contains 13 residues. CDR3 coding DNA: TGTGCCAGCAGTGAACAGCCTGGAAACACCATATATTTT. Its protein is CASSEQPGNTIYF. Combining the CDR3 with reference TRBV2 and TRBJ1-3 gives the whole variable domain EPEVTQTPSHQVTQMGQEVILRCVPISNHLYFYWYRQILGQKVEFLVSFYNNEISEKSEIFDDQFSVERPDGSNFTLKIRSTKLEDSAMYFCASSEQPGNTIYFGEGSWLTVV.

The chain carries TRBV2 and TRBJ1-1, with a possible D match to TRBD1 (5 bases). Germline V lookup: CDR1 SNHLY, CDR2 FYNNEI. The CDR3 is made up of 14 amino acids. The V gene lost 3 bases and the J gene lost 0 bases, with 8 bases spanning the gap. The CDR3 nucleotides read TGTGCCAGCAGTGAGAGGGGCGTGAACACTGAAGCTTTCTTT. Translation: CASSERGVNTEAFF.

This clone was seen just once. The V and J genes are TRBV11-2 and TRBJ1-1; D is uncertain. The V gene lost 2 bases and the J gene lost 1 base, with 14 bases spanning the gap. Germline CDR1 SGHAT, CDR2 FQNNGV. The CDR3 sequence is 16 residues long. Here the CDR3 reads CASSLFRGETNTEAFF. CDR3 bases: TGTGCCAGCAGCTTATTCCGGGGTGAAACGAACACTGAAGCTTTCTTT. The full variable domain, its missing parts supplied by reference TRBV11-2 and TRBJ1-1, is EAGVAQSPRYKIIEKRQSVAFWCNPISGHATLYWYQQILGQGPKLLIQFQNNGVVDDSQLPKDRFSAERLKGVDSTLKIQPAKLEDSAVYLCASSLFRGETNTEAFFGQGTRLTVV.

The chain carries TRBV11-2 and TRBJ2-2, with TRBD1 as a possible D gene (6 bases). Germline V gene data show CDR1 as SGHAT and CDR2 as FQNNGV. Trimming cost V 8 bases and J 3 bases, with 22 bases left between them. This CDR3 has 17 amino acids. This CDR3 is CASWGQGPARDTGELFF. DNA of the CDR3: TGTGCCAGCTGGGGGCAGGGCCCCGCGAGGGACACCGGGGAGCTGTTTTTT.

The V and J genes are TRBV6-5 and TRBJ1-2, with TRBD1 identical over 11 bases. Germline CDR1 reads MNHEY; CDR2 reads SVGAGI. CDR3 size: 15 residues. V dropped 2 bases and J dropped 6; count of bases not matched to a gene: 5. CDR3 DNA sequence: TGTGCCAGCAGTTACAGTCGGACAGGGGGCAATGGCTACACCTTC. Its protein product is CASSYSRTGGNGYTF.

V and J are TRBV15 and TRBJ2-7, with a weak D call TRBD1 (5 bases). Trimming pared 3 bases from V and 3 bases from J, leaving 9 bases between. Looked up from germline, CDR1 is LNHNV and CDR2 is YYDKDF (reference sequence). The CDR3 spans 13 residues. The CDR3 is CATSSRQLYEQYF. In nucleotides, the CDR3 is TGTGCCACCAGCAGCCGACAGCTCTACGAGCAGTACTTC.

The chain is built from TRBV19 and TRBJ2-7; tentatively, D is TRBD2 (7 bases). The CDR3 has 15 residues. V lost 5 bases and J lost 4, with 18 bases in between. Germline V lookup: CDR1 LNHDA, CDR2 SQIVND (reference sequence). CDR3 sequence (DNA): TGTGCCAGTAGTCGGAAAACCGAGGGGGGGTACGAGCAGTACTTC. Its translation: CASSRKTEGGYEQYF.

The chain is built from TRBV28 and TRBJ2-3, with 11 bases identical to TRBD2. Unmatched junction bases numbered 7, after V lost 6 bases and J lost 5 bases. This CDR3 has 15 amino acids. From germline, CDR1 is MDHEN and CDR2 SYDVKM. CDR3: CASRKYGLAGDTQYF. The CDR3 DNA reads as TGTGCCAGCAGGAAATACGGACTAGCGGGAGATACGCAGTATTTT.

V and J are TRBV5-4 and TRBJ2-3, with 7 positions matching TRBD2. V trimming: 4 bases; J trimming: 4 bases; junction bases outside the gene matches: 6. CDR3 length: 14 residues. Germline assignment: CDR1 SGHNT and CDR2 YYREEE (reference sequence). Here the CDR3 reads CASSNAGVADTQYF. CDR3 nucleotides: TGTGCCAGCAGCAACGCGGGAGTCGCAGATACGCAGTATTTT.

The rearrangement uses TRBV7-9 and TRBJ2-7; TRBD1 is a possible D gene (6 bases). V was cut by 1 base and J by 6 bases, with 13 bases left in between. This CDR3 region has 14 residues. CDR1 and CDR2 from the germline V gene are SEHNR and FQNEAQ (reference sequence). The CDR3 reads CASSLDQGLLEQYF. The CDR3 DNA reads TGTGCCAGCAGCTTAGATCAGGGGCTACTCGAGCAGTACTTC.

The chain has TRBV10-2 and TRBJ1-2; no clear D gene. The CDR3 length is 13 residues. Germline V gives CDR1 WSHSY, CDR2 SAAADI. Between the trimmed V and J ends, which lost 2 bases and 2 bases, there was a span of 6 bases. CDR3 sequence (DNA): TGCGCCAGCAGTGAGGAGGGAAACTATGGCTACACCTTC. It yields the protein CASSEEGNYGYTF.

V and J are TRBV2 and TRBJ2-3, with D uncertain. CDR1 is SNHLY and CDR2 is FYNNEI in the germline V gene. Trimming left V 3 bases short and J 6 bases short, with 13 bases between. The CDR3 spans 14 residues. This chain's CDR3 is CASSERFGPDTQYF. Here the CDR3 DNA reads TGTGCCAGCAGTGAGAGATTTGGGCCGGATACGCAGTATTTT.

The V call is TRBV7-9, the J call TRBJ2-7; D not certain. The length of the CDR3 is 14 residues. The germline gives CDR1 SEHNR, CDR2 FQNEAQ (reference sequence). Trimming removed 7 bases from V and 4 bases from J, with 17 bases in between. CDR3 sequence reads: CASNNSSKRYEQYF. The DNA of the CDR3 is TGTGCCAGCAACAACAGCTCAAAGCGTTACGAGCAGTACTTC. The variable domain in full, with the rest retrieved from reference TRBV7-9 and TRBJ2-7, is DTGVSQNPRHKITKRGQNVTFRCDPISEHNRLYWYRQTLGQGPEFLTYFQNEAQLEKSRLLSDRFSAERPKGSFSTLEIQRTEQGDSAMYLCASNNSSKRYEQYFGPGTRLTVT.

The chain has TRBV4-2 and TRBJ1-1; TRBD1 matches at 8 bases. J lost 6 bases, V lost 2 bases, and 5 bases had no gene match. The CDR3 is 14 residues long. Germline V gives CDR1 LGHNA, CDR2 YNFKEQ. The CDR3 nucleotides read TGTGCCAGCAGCCAACTACAGGGGGGCGCTGAAGCTTTCTTT. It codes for CASSQLQGGAEAFF.